This TCR beta chain originates from a study of T cells expressing NK-cell markers. Across the whole study: It was from sorted CD3+CD56+NKG2C+, CD3+CD56+NKG2C- and CD3+CD56-NKG2C+ T cells that TCR beta repertoires came. The study's findings and limits: The dominant NKG2C+ clonotypes represented about 1.0-7.5% of CD8+ T cells in 6 or 7 donors.

TCR beta libraries carry UMIs added by 5'RACE template switching. From its re-call of the 5' RACE reads, TCRdb lists each CDR3 protein once, without DNA. The table lists 440,000 or so distinct CDR3 sequences, with less than 7.5% in the top ten. Worth noting for this clonotype: The target antigen is unknown.

CDR1 and CDR2 (germline): LGHDT, YNNKEL (reference sequence). The CDR3 runs to 18 residues. Sequenced material: blood T cells: a sorted CD56 or NKG2C T cell subset, CD4+ or CD8+ T cells, or bulk PBMC T cells (not recorded which). This chain uses TRBV3-1 with TRBJ2-3; as DNA is missing, the TRBD2 call by TCRdb cannot be tested. This receptor was obtained from a woman between 18 and 70 years old in good health. CDR3 sequence reads: CASSQTTGMAAITDTQYF.